The 27 T cell receptor beta chains below come from one sample, sequenced in a study of tumor-infiltrating lymphocytes in primary liver carcinoma. Total RNA (around 500 ng) served as template for TCR beta cDNA synthesis primed by a constant-region primer. TCR beta libraries came from three nested multiplex PCR rounds using slightly modified ARM-PCR. Rounds one and two of PCR, each of 10 to 11 cycles, were primed with TRBV1-TRBV30 forward primers and a C-beta reverse primer. TCRdb reanalysed the multiplex PCR reads using MiXCR and keeps one entry per CDR3 protein. The repertoire holds about 130,000 distinct CDR3 sequences, approximately 64% seen once, with 7.5% to 8.5% in the top ten. Starting material for RNA and DNA co-extraction consisted of roughly 19-34 mg of unsorted bulk tissue. Source material: liver tumor tissue from sampling region 3. The subset: tumor region T3, left-lateral pole. The receptors come from a woman aged 55-75 years with primary liver carcinoma and hepatitis B virus infection.

As for this clonotype: A single base separates this from a much larger clone, so it may be a read error. The chain links TRBV5-1 to TRBJ1-5, with D possibly matching TRBD1 (5 bases). In germline, CDR1 is SGHRS, CDR2 YFSETQ. Trimming took 5 bases from V and 3 from J, leaving 9 bases between them. The CDR3 covers 13 residues. CDR3 sequence reads: CASSRDPNQPQHF. CDR3 DNA sequence: TGCGCCAGCAGTCGGGACCCCAATCAGCCCCAGCATTTT.

Points on this clonotype: Mismatch with germline at one junction end may stem from a read error. This chain uses TRBV5-4 with TRBJ1-3; the match to TRBD1 covers 9 bases. CDR3 length: 17 amino acids. Germline CDR1 SGHNT, CDR2 YYREEE (reference sequence). The chain's CDR3 is CASSLGQGLYSRNTIYF. CDR3 bases: TGTGCCAGCAGCCTGGGACAGGGCCTCTACTCTCGAAACACCATATATTTT.

Notes on this clonotype: Since a much larger clone is just one base distant, this may be a read error. V is TRBV28 and J is TRBJ1-5, with 8 nucleotides matching TRBD1. The CDR3 consists of 16 residues. Germline V lookup: CDR1 MDHEN, CDR2 SYDVKM. The J segment lost 1 base and the V segment lost 8 bases, leaving 10 bases of the junction unmatched. CDR3 amino acids: CASDRSQGASNQPQHF. DNA of the CDR3: TGTGCCAGCGATCGCTCGCAGGGGGCAAGCAATCAGCCCCAGCATTTT.

Turning to this clonotype: The junction does not match germline at one end; this may be a read error. The rearrangement uses TRBV5-4 and TRBJ2-3, with D perhaps TRBD2 (5 bases). The germline V gene has CDR1 SGHNT and CDR2 YYREEE (reference sequence). This CDR3 has 16 residues. The CDR3 nucleotides are TGTGCCGGCAGCTTGGAGGCCGGGATCCGCACAGATACGCAGTATTTT. Translated: CAGSLEAGIRTDTQYF.

A single count supports this clonotype. This may come from a read error, since a much larger clone is one base off. The chain has TRBV12-3 or TRBV12-4 and TRBJ2-3, with 13 bases aligning to TRBD2. This CDR3 contains 16 residues. For the CDR3, the DNA is TGTGCCGGCAGTATGACTAGCGGGAGGCTAGGTGATACGCAGTATTTT. Amino acids: CAGSMTSGRLGDTQYF.

Worth noting for this clonotype: The germline gene is not matched at one end of the junction; a read error may be the cause. J is TRBJ2-3 and V is TRBV11-2, with 7 positions matching TRBD2. From germline, CDR1 is SGHAT and CDR2 FQNNGV. This CDR3 has 16 amino acids. CDR3 DNA sequence: TGTGCCAGCAGCTTAGATGGGGCGGGAGTTACGGATACGCACTGTTTT. This translates into CASSLDGAGVTDTHCF.

The table lists this clonotype with a few counts. This may be a read error, as it is one base from a much larger clone. V gene TRBV29-1 combines with J gene TRBJ1-4; unclear D gene. The germline CDR1 and CDR2 sequences are SQVTM and ANQGSEA. The CDR3 has 14 residues. V lost 8 bases and J 0 bases, leaving 13 bases between the germline ends. The CDR3 sequence is CSIKATATNEKLFF. In DNA form, the CDR3 reads TGCAGCATTAAAGCCACCGCAACTAATGAAAAACTGTTTTTT. Based on the CDR3 plus reference TRBV29-1 and TRBJ1-4, the full variable domain is SAVISQKPSRDICQRGTSLTIQCQVDSQVTMMFWYRQQPGQSLTLIATANQGSEATYESGFVIDKFPISRPNLTFSTLTVSNMSPEDSSIYLCSIKATATNEKLFFGSGTQLSVL.

Worth noting for this clonotype: Relative to the germline gene, one junction end is altered; a read error may explain this. Here the CDR3 DNA reads TGTGTCATCAATGAGTCGTACAGGGGGTTCTACGAGCAGTACTTC. It codes for CVINESYRGFYEQYF. V and J are TRBV10-3 and TRBJ2-7; 8 bases fit TRBD1. This CDR3 spans 15 amino acids. Germline CDR1 reads ENHRY; CDR2 reads SYGVKD.

This chain uses TRBV28 with TRBJ1-5; D not resolved. Deletions cut 4 bases from V and 15 bases from J, with 16 bases between. The CDR3 contains 12 residues. CDR1 is MDHEN, CDR2 SYDVKM, per germline. The CDR3, as DNA: TGTGCCAGCAGTTCCACGAAACCCATCTGGCATTTT. Translation: CASSSTKPIWHF.

This clonotype has ten or more counts. The V gene is TRBV12-3 or TRBV12-4, the J gene TRBJ1-4; TRBD1 matches 7 bases. This CDR3 is 13 amino acids long. After removal of 5 bases from V and 4 bases from J, the junction contained 1 base not matched to a gene. The DNA of the CDR3 is TGTGCCAGCAGTCGGGACAGTAATGAAAAACTGTTTTTT. This translates into CASSRDSNEKLFF.

A word on this clonotype: A read error may account for a junction end that differs from germline. The genes are TRBV7-9 and TRBJ1-2, with D maybe TRBD1 (5 bases). There are 15 residues in the CDR3. Germline-derived CDR1 and CDR2 are SEHNR and FQNEAQ (reference sequence). The CDR3 is CTSSLDGSGREGYTF. The CDR3, as DNA: TGTACCAGCAGCTTAGATGGGTCAGGGCGTGAAGGCTACACCTTC.

Worth noting for this clonotype: This sequence may be a read error, since a much larger clone differs from it by one base. The CDR3 bases are TGTGCCAGCAGCTTGGGACTAGCGGGAGCCACAGATACGCAGTATTTT. It specifies CASSLGLAGATDTQYF. The chain combines TRBV5-4 with TRBJ2-3; 12 positions match TRBD2. The junction had 1 base not matched to a gene; V was cut back by 0 bases and J by 2 bases. Germline CDR1 and CDR2: SGHNT and YYREEE (reference sequence). This CDR3 spans 16 amino acids.

Remarks on this clonotype: An end of the junction does not agree with germline; a read error may underlie this. This chain connects TRBV29-1 to TRBJ1-1, with unresolved D. CDR3 size: 12 residues. Germline assignment: CDR1 SQVTM and CDR2 ANQGSEA. Here the CDR3 reads CSVAMSNIEAFF. The CDR3 coding sequence is TGCAGCGTCGCCATGTCGAACATTGAAGCTTTCTTT.

Of note for this clonotype: At one end the junction does not follow the germline gene, possibly because of a read error. The V call is TRBV11-2, the J call TRBJ2-3; 7 bases agree with TRBD1. The CDR3 sequence is 15 residues long. Germline V gene sequence: CDR1 SGHAT, CDR2 FQNNGV. DNA for the CDR3: TGTGCCTGCAGACCGACAGGGTCCCCCACAGATACGCAGTATTTT. Its translation is CACRPTGSPTDTQYF.

The V gene is TRBV28, the J gene TRBJ2-1, with D possibly matching TRBD2 (6 bases). Germline V gene sequence: CDR1 MDHEN, CDR2 SYDVKM. The CDR3 contains 15 residues. V was trimmed by 4 bases and J by 10 bases, leaving 20 bases between them. DNA for the CDR3: TGTGCCAGCAGTTCCAGACTAGTGGGGGTCAGCGAGCAGTTCTTC. Translating gives CASSSRLVGVSEQFF.

A word on this clonotype: The junction departs from germline at one end; a sequencing error may be responsible. The chain carries TRBV4-2 and TRBJ1-2; D gene unclear. This CDR3 is built from 13 residues. Germline CDR1 and CDR2: LGHNA and YNFKEQ. The CDR3 reads CASSQDMNYGYTF. As DNA, the CDR3 is TGTGCCAGCAGCCAAGACATGAACTATGGCTACACATTC.

With respect to this clonotype: It may be a read error: a sequence one base away is much more abundant. The chain uses TRBV6-6 and TRBJ2-5, with TRBD2 as a possible D gene (5 bases). This CDR3 contains 13 residues. The germline V gene encodes CDR1 MNHNY and CDR2 SVGAGI (reference sequence). Deletions cut 7 bases from V and 9 bases from J, with 18 bases between. Here the CDR3 reads CASIKARPEAQYF. The CDR3 DNA follows: TGTGCCAGCATAAAGGCTAGGCCGGAGGCCCAGTACTTC.

The rearrangement links TRBV6-6 to TRBJ1-5; D is undetermined. V lost 6 bases, J lost 7 bases, and 13 bases lay in between. The CDR3 loop spans 13 amino acids. CDR1 is MNHNY, CDR2 SVGAGI, per germline (reference sequence). DNA for the CDR3: TGTGCCAGCAGCTCCCGGCTGGAACAGCCCCAGCATTTT. It encodes CASSSRLEQPQHF.

Comment on this clonotype: It is likely a read error, because the conserved phenylalanine at the end of the CDR3 is missing. This chain links TRBV11-2 with TRBJ2-3; 9 bases are a match to TRBD2. The CDR3 consists of 20 residues. From germline, CDR1 is SGHAT and CDR2 FQNNGV. The CDR3 coding sequence is TGTGCCAGTAGCTTAGATCTAAGTGAGTTAGCGGGAGAAGGGATAGATACGCAGTATTCT. Encoded protein: CASSLDLSELAGEGIDTQYS.

Points on this clonotype: This could be a read error, since a much larger clone is one nucleotide away. This chain's CDR3 is CASMIESSTDTQYF. The CDR3 coding sequence is TGTGCCAGCATGATAGAGTCTAGCACAGATACGCAGTATTTT. The chain is built from TRBV28 and TRBJ2-3; no reliable D call. The V and J ends lost 7 bases and 0 bases respectively, with 11 bases between them. CDR3 length equals 14 residues. Germline values: CDR1 MDHEN, CDR2 SYDVKM.

This clonotype was detected ten times or more. The chain is built from TRBV7-9 and TRBJ2-5; D is possibly TRBD1 (6 bases). V lost 1 base, J lost 5 bases, and 17 bases lay in between. The CDR3 extends over 16 amino acids. Germline V CDR1 and CDR2: SEHNR, FQNEAQ (reference sequence). The CDR3 DNA is TGTGCCAGCAGCTTAGGATTTATACAGGGTAATGAGACCCAGTACTTC. Its translation: CASSLGFIQGNETQYF.

In regard to this clonotype: Mismatch with germline at one junction end may stem from a read error. The chain has TRBV11-2 and TRBJ2-1; D gene ambiguous. Germline V gene data show CDR1 as SGHAT and CDR2 as FQNNGV. This CDR3 has 17 amino acids. The CDR3 spells CAGSLVLDTLIRDEQFF. The CDR3 nucleotides are TGTGCCGGCAGCTTAGTGCTCGACACGCTAATTCGAGATGAGCAGTTCTTC.

The CDR3 DNA reads TGTGCCAGCAGCTTTTGGGGGGGACAGGGGGCTAACGAGCAGTACTTC. Translating it yields CASSFWGGQGANEQYF. The J gene is TRBJ2-7, the V gene TRBV28, with 12 bases aligning to TRBD1. The CDR3 runs to 16 residues. Trimming removed 6 bases from V and 5 bases from J; junction bases left unmatched: 11. Germline V gene sequence: CDR1 MDHEN, CDR2 SYDVKM.

About this clonotype itself: One junction end disagrees with the germline gene, perhaps due to a read error. The rearrangement links TRBV6-2 or TRBV6-3 to TRBJ1-5; possibly TRBD1 for D (5 bases). Germline CDR1 is MNHEY and CDR2 is SVGEGT. This CDR3 spans 15 amino acids. The chain's CDR3 is CAISYRTAHNQPQHF. The CDR3 DNA sequence: TGTGCCATCAGTTACAGGACGGCGCACAATCAGCCCCAGCATTTT.

Note on this clonotype: A much larger clone lies a single base off, so this may be a read error. This chain uses TRBV6-5 with TRBJ2-1, with unresolved D. This CDR3 contains 14 residues. Germline CDR1 and CDR2: MNHEY and SVGAGI. The ends were cut back, 7 bases at V and 1 base at J, with 11 bases in the middle. The CDR3 loop reads CASIPILSYNEQFF. CDR3 nucleotide sequence: TGTGCCAGCATTCCAATTCTGTCCTACAATGAGCAGTTCTTC.

This clonotype was seen a few times. The chain is built from TRBV5-1 and TRBJ2-7; D might be TRBD1 (6 bases). Trimming stripped 4 bases from V and 0 bases from J, with 11 bases between. The germline gives CDR1 SGHRS, CDR2 YFSETQ. The CDR3 extends over 14 amino acids. The CDR3 sequence: CASSLQGFSYEQYF. The CDR3 nucleotides read TGCGCCAGCAGCCTACAGGGATTCTCCTACGAGCAGTACTTC.

This clonotype was detected a few times. This may be a read error, as it is one base from a much larger clone. This chain joins TRBV6-6 and TRBJ1-5; possibly TRBD1 for D (6 bases). Trimming cost V 2 bases and J 5 bases, with 13 bases left between them. This CDR3 region has 15 residues. The germline V gene encodes CDR1 MNHNY and CDR2 SVGAGI (reference sequence). DNA for the CDR3: TGTGCCAGCAGTTACAGGGGGAGGGAGGATCAGCCCCAGCATTTT. This encodes CASSYRGREDQPQHF.